This paragraph covers one TCR beta chain sequence. The sample is drawn from a study of control samples from healthy donors and cancer patients. The table came from immunoSEQ multiplex PCR; TCRdb's copy has only in-frame clones and leaves some out. The table has more than 95,000 clones, around 86% seen once; the top ten hold over 7.5%. Per the germline V gene, CDR1 is MNHNS and CDR2 is SASEGT. The V and J ends lost 2 bases and 1 base respectively, with 4 bases between them. The CDR3 has 13 residues. The receptor was derived from a man aged 40-49 years in good health. Material for sequencing was blood. V and J are TRBV6-1 and TRBJ2-3; D not resolved. The CDR3 DNA reads as TGTGCCAGCAGTGAACAGGGCACAGATACGCAGTATTTT. Its translation: CASSEQGTDTQYF.